This T cell receptor (beta chain) was sequenced for a study of blood T cells in healthy people across ages. General study findings and limits: Unsorted PBMC material precluded a definitive naive versus antigen-experienced comparison. Naive CD4+ cell counts and diversity both ran higher in long-lived than in aged donors.

For the second PCR, which ran for 7 to 11 cycles, a sample-barcoded 5' primer and a J-beta primer mix were used. TCRdb re-called the 5' RACE reads through MiXCR, storing one row per CDR3 protein. In the table there are about 1,500,000 distinct CDR3 sequences, 42% of which are singletons. Samples each yielded at least 5.5 micrograms of total RNA. Of note for this clonotype: Its antigen is still unknown.

The V gene's germline CDR1 is SGHDN and CDR2 FVKESK. Trimming cost V 0 bases and J 3 bases; bases outside gene matches: 7. The CDR3 consists of 17 residues. The clonotype was recovered from a woman between 18 and 29 years old in good health. V and J are TRBV14 and TRBJ2-3; 9 nucleotides match TRBD2. Sequencing input: blood. DNA of the CDR3: TGTGCCAGCAGCCAAGATTTTTTAAGCGGGAGGACAGATACGCAGTATTTT. Protein product: CASSQDFLSGRTDTQYF.